Following are 23 T cell receptor beta chains from one sample sequenced in a study of response to subunit inactivated influenza vaccine. Via MiXCR, TCRdb re-called the RT-PCR reads, giving one row per CDR3 protein. The data show about 800,000 distinct CDR3 sequences, 21% seen once. Sequencing was performed on PBMCs from blood, taken roughly 5 days after vaccination. The receptor set was obtained from a man aged 50-60 years who received an inactivated influenza vaccine.

The chain joins TRBV3-1 to TRBJ1-4; D is ambiguous. CDR1 is LGHDT, CDR2 YNNKEL, per germline (reference sequence). The CDR3 has 14 residues. Between the trimmed V and J ends, which lost 5 bases and 0 bases, there was a span of 7 bases. CDR3 region: CASSAHATNEKLFF. CDR3 nucleotide sequence: TGTGCCAGCAGCGCACACGCAACTAATGAAAAACTGTTTTTT.

This rearrangement joins TRBV4-3 to TRBJ1-1, with 7 bases matching TRBD1. This CDR3 region has 16 residues. The J segment lost 0 bases and the V segment lost 4 bases, leaving 8 bases of the junction unmatched. Germline-derived CDR1 and CDR2 are LGHNA and YSLEER. The CDR3 nucleotides read TGCGCCAGCAGCCCGCAGGGGGGCTTCATGAACACTGAAGCTTTCTTT. As protein: CASSPQGGFMNTEAFF.

This rearrangement joins TRBV11-2 to TRBJ2-1; TRBD2 agrees at 13 bases. This CDR3 is 18 amino acids long. J gave up 8 bases and V 3 bases, and 13 bases lay outside the gene matches. Looked up from germline, CDR1 is SGHAT and CDR2 is FQNNGV. The CDR3 spells CASSFPGLAGLALDEQFF. DNA of the CDR3: TGTGCCAGCAGCTTCCCGGGACTAGCGGGGCTCGCTTTGGATGAGCAGTTCTTC.

The table lists this clonotype with a few counts. The chain is built from TRBV5-1 and TRBJ2-7; no firm D call. The CDR3 spans 15 residues. The germline CDR1 and CDR2 sequences are SGHRS and YFSETQ. The V and J ends lost 4 bases and 0 bases respectively, with 14 bases between them. The CDR3 DNA follows: TGCGCCAGCAGCCCCATGGGGATTAGCTCCTACGAGCAGTACTTC. Its translation: CASSPMGISSYEQYF.

In this sample, this clonotype turned up many times. The chain recombines TRBV11-2 with TRBJ2-1; 8 bases align to TRBD1. This CDR3 comprises 15 residues. V gave up 5 bases and J gave up 2 bases; unmatched junction bases: 5. Per germline, CDR1 SGHAT and CDR2 FQNNGV. CDR3 residues: CASSHGQGPYNEQFF. As DNA, the CDR3 is TGTGCCAGCAGCCACGGACAGGGCCCCTACAATGAGCAGTTCTTC.

This clonotype was seen many times. The chain has TRBV7-9 and TRBJ2-1; the match to TRBD2 covers 11 bases. The V segment lost 4 bases and the J segment 4 bases; nucleotides outside the gene matches: 0. Germline CDR1 is SEHNR and CDR2 is FQNEAQ (reference sequence). This CDR3 region has 14 residues. CDR3 amino acids: CASSWTSGYNEQFF. CDR3 sequence (DNA): TGTGCCAGCAGCTGGACTAGCGGGTACAATGAGCAGTTCTTC.

This clonotype has a handful of counts. Germline and junction disagree at one end, which may indicate a read error. The genes are TRBV20-1 and TRBJ2-7, with 14 bases that match TRBD2. The CDR3 is 17 residues long. Germline CDR1 and CDR2: DFQATT and SNEGSKA (reference sequence). For the CDR3, the DNA is TGCAGCGCTAGACCACTCAGGGGACTAGCGGGAGTTTACGAGCAGTACTTC. As protein: CSARPLRGLAGVYEQYF.

CDR3 nucleotide sequence: TGTGCCAGCAGCTTTCCGACAGGGGTTGAGACCCAGTACTTC. Translating gives CASSFPTGVETQYF. The rearrangement links TRBV7-2 to TRBJ2-5, with TRBD1 identical over 8 bases. The CDR3 is 14 amino acids. Germline trimming cut 3 bases from V and 5 bases from J; bases unmatched to any gene: 5. CDR1 and CDR2 from the germline V gene are SGHTA and FQGNSA.

This clonotype came up many times. A junction end diverges from the germline sequence, so it may reflect a read error. The rearrangement uses TRBV28 and TRBJ2-7; D is ambiguous. The CDR3 covers 12 residues. Germline CDR1 is MDHEN and CDR2 is SYDVKM. CDR3 nucleotides: TGCGCCAGCAGCTTGAGCGCCTACGAGCAGTACTTC. Translating gives CASSLSAYEQYF.

This clonotype was observed a handful of times. The chain is built from TRBV24-1 and TRBJ2-1, with 9 nucleotides matching TRBD1. Germline CDR1 and CDR2: KGHDR and SFDVKD. The CDR3 has 16 residues. V lost 3 bases, J lost 8 bases, and 10 bases stayed unmatched. The CDR3 DNA reads as TGTGCCACCAGTGATCCACAGGGGACAGGGTTTCATGAGCAGTTCTTC. It encodes CATSDPQGTGFHEQFF.

The V gene is TRBV7-3, the J gene TRBJ2-7; 8 positions agree with TRBD1. Germline V gene sequence: CDR1 SGHTA, CDR2 FQGTGA. Unmatched junction bases numbered 7, after V lost 5 bases and J lost 7 bases. The length of the CDR3 is 13 residues. This CDR3 reads CASSLGQASEQYF. The CDR3, as DNA: TGTGCCAGCAGCCTGGGACAGGCGAGTGAGCAGTACTTC.

This clonotype was detected only once. The V and J genes are TRBV7-9 and TRBJ2-7, with D tentatively TRBD1 (6 bases). The V gene lost 9 bases and the J gene lost 7 bases, with 22 bases spanning the gap. The CDR3 length is 14 residues. Germline assignment: CDR1 SEHNR and CDR2 FQNEAQ (reference sequence). The CDR3 DNA follows: TGTGCCAGGAGCCCCGGGACACGGTATTGGGAGCAGTACTTC. Translating it yields CARSPGTRYWEQYF.

The chain carries TRBV7-2 and TRBJ1-1, with D possibly matching TRBD1 (5 bases). The germline V gene has CDR1 SGHTA and CDR2 FQGNSA. The CDR3 has 15 amino acids. V lost 1 base and J 0 bases, leaving 9 bases between the germline ends. For the CDR3, the DNA is TGTGCCAGCAGCTTAGATGCAGGGATGAACACTGAAGCTTTCTTT. Its translation: CASSLDAGMNTEAFF.

The chain links TRBV7-2 to TRBJ1-1; TRBD1 is a possible D gene (5 bases). This CDR3 is 15 amino acids long. CDR1 is SGHTA, CDR2 FQGNSA, per germline. Between the trimmed V and J ends, which lost 5 bases and 2 bases, there was a span of 15 bases. The CDR3 is CASSQGTVTNTEAFF. The CDR3 DNA reads TGTGCCAGCAGCCAAGGGACGGTGACAAACACTGAAGCTTTCTTT.

This rearrangement joins TRBV12-3 or TRBV12-4 to TRBJ2-1; 9 bases are shared with TRBD2. The junction had 13 bases not matched to a gene; V was cut back by 3 bases and J by 13 bases. The CDR3 covers 15 residues. The CDR3 DNA follows: TGTGCCAGCAGTTTGGGACCGGGCGGGAGGGTGACCCAGTTCTTC. This encodes CASSLGPGGRVTQFF.

The chain carries TRBV5-1 and TRBJ2-3, with a possible D match to TRBD1 (5 bases). CDR1 and CDR2 (germline): SGHRS, YFSETQ. Trimming stripped 0 bases from V and 6 bases from J, with 14 bases between. The CDR3 loop spans 15 amino acids. CDR3 DNA sequence: TGCGCCAGCAGCTTGGCCTTGAGTAGGGGTGATACGCAGTATTTT. Its translation is CASSLALSRGDTQYF.

This clonotype was counted many times. The chain combines TRBV9 with TRBJ2-3, with unresolved D. Trimming took off 4 bases at V and 2 bases at J, with 14 bases between the two ends. This CDR3 region has 15 residues. Germline assignment: CDR1 SGDLS and CDR2 YYNGEE. CDR3 DNA: TGTGCCAGCAGCACCCGAACCGGAACCACAGATACGCAGTATTTT. Protein sequence: CASSTRTGTTDTQYF. Based on the CDR3 plus reference TRBV9 and TRBJ2-3, the full variable domain is DSGVTQTPKHLITATGQRVTLRCSPRSGDLSVYWYQQSLDQGLQFLIQYYNGEERAKGNILERFSAQQFPDLHSELNLSSLELGDSALYFCASSTRTGTTDTQYFGPGTRLTVL.

This clonotype has more than one count but fewer than ten. The chain joins TRBV12-3 or TRBV12-4 to TRBJ2-3, with 8 positions matching TRBD2. V shed 2 bases and J 7 bases; nucleotides not matched to a gene: 5. The CDR3 covers 14 residues. CDR3: CASSLYGGANTQYF. CDR3 in DNA: TGTGCCAGCAGTTTATACGGGGGGGCGAATACGCAGTATTTT.

This clonotype was detected a few times. The chain joins TRBV20-1 to TRBJ2-3, with 8 bases fitting TRBD1. Germline V CDR1 and CDR2: DFQATT, SNEGSKA (reference sequence). The CDR3 covers 15 residues. The trim removed 0 bases at V and 6 bases at J, leaving 8 bases unmatched. The CDR3 nucleotides are TGCAGTGCTAGAGATTTGGACAGGGCTCGGGATACGCAGTATTTT. As protein: CSARDLDRARDTQYF.

In its sample, this clonotype was seen a few times. The V gene is TRBV4-1, the J gene TRBJ2-6; 12 positions agree with TRBD1. This CDR3 is 21 amino acids long. The junction had 15 bases not matched to a gene; V was cut back by 0 bases and J by 6 bases. The germline CDR1 and CDR2 sequences are MGHRA and YSYEKL. The CDR3 is CASSQDFWDRGRRVKANVLTF. CDR3 sequence (DNA): TGCGCCAGCAGCCAAGATTTTTGGGACAGGGGGCGAAGGGTGAAGGCCAACGTCCTGACTTTC.

This chain uses TRBV4-1 with TRBJ1-2; 11 bases match TRBD1. Germline CDR1 and CDR2: MGHRA and YSYEKL. With V trimmed by 4 bases and J by 4 bases, 8 bases remained unmatched. There are 16 residues in the CDR3. CDR3 amino acids: CASSRSTGTGGYGYTF. For the CDR3, the DNA is TGCGCCAGCAGCCGATCTACCGGGACAGGGGGCTATGGCTACACCTTC.

This clonotype was recorded a few times. This rearrangement joins TRBV7-2 to TRBJ2-3; the D is unclear. CDR3 length: 14 amino acids. V gave up 5 bases and J gave up 2 bases, with 11 bases separating them. In germline, CDR1 is SGHTA, CDR2 FQGNSA. In DNA, the CDR3 is TGTGCCAGCAGCCCGATACTACCCACAGATACGCAGTATTTT. The encoded protein is CASSPILPTDTQYF.

CDR3 sequence: CASRVRVGTQYF. The CDR3 DNA follows: TGTGCCAGCAGGGTCAGGGTTGGGACCCAGTACTTC. The V call is TRBV11-2, the J call TRBJ2-5, with D perhaps matching TRBD1 (5 bases). V lost 6 bases and J lost 7, with 12 bases in between. The germline CDR1 and CDR2 sequences are SGHAT and FQNNGV. The CDR3 totals 12 residues.